The rows below give T cell receptor beta chains drawn from one sample of a study of blood T cell repertoires in COVID-19. The assay was immunoSEQ multiplex PCR, and TCRdb's table has in-frame clones only and misses some. The sample has more than 55,000 clones; around 87% are singletons. Sequencing used peripheral blood. Receptor source: a man aged 55 to 70 with active or convalescent COVID-19. Each CDR3 is given with its conserved first and last residue. The D gene is left open where the match is weak. Clone size, where shown, is once, few, many, or a class for clones that have expanded.

j_call | clone_size | v_call | d_call | cdr3_nt | cdr3_aa
TRBJ2-3 | once | TRBV4-1 | NA | TGCGCCAGCAGCCAAGTGCTGCCAGGTGGCACAGATACGCAGTATTTT | CASSQVLPGGTDTQYF
TRBJ2-7 | NA | TRBV5-1 | NA | TGCGCCAGCAGCTTGGAACGGGTCGCAAGCTACGAGCAGTACTTC | CASSLERVASYEQYF
TRBJ2-3 | NA | TRBV7-2 | TRBD1 | TGTGCCAGCAGCCAAAGGACAGGAAGAGGCACAGATACGCAGTATTTT | CASSQRTGRGTDTQYF
TRBJ2-7 | NA | TRBV11-2 | NA | TGTGCCAGCAGAACTTTCGGGAGCAACGAGCAGTACTTC | CASRTFGSNEQYF
TRBJ2-4 | NA | TRBV11-2 | TRBD2 | TGTGCCAGCGCCGGGACTAGCGGGAATATAGCCAAAAACATTCAGTACTTC | CASAGTSGNIAKNIQYF
TRBJ2-1 | NA | TRBV10-3 | NA | TGTGCCATCAGTGAGACTAGCAGAGCCTACAATGAGCAGTTCTTC | CAISETSRAYNEQFF
TRBJ1-2 | NA | TRBV18 | NA | TGTGCCAGCTCACCAGAGATAGCTAACTATGGCTACACCTTC | CASSPEIANYGYTF
TRBJ2-7 | NA | TRBV19 | NA | TGTGCCAGTAGTCCGTCCCGGGTGGGCTACGAGCAGTACTTC | CASSPSRVGYEQYF
TRBJ2-5 | once | TRBV6-1 | TRBD2 | TGTGCCAGCAGTGAAAGGTCCAGACTAGCGAGGGGGGAGACCCAGTACTTC | CASSERSRLARGETQYF
TRBJ1-1 | NA | TRBV2 | TRBD1 | TGTGCCAGCACTAGGGACAGGAACACTGAAGCTTTCTTT | CASTRDRNTEAFF
TRBJ1-1 | NA | TRBV6-5 | NA | TGTGCCAGCAGAAACAGTAACTGGAACACTGAAGCTTTCTTT | CASRNSNWNTEAFF
TRBJ1-3 | NA | TRBV7-9 | NA | TGTGCCAGCAGCTTACGGGGGGCTGGAAACACCATATATTTT | CASSLRGAGNTIYF
TRBJ2-1 | once | TRBV7-2 | TRBD1 | TGTGCCAGCAGCGATCCGGCCGGGACAGGGGCCTACAATGAGCAGTTCTTC | CASSDPAGTGAYNEQFF
TRBJ1-3 | NA | TRBV11-2 | NA | TGTGCCAGCAGCCCTGGCAGGTCTTCTGGAAACACCATATATTTT | CASSPGRSSGNTIYF
TRBJ1-1 | NA | TRBV19 | NA | TGTGCCAGTCGACTCTCAAGAGGGAGTGTCACTGAAGCTTTCTTT | CASRLSRGSVTEAFF
TRBJ1-1 | NA | TRBV6-4 | TRBD1 | TGTGCCAGCAGGCGTACCGGGACAGGGCACACTGAAGCTTTCTTT | CASRRTGTGHTEAFF
TRBJ2-2 | few | TRBV6-5 | NA | TGTGCCAGCAGTTACTCGCGGCAGAAGAACACCGGGGAGCTGTTTTTT | CASSYSRQKNTGELFF
TRBJ1-3 | NA | TRBV6-7 | TRBD1 | TGTGCCAGCAGTGTTATGACGGACAGGAGCTCTGGAAACACCATATATTTT | CASSVMTDRSSGNTIYF
TRBJ1-2 | NA | TRBV11-2 | NA | TGTGCCAGCAGACTACGTACAGGGTTCGGGTATGGCTACACCTTC | CASRLRTGFGYGYTF
TRBJ2-5 | NA | TRBV10-1 | NA | TGCGCCAGCAGTGCAACAGGGTTTGGGACCCAGTACTTC | CASSATGFGTQYF
TRBJ1-2 | NA | TRBV19 | TRBD1 | TGTGCCAGTAGTAAGGGACAGGGGATTAATGGCTACACCTTC | CASSKGQGINGYTF
TRBJ1-6 | NA | TRBV6-6 | TRBD1 | TGTGCCAGCAGTCCAAGACAGGGCGACTCCTATAATTCACCCCTCCACTTT | CASSPRQGDSYNSPLHF
TRBJ1-5 | few | TRBV27 | NA | TGTGCCAGCAGTCCCCGGGGAACGGGGGGCAATCAGCCCCAGCATTTT | CASSPRGTGGNQPQHF
TRBJ1-5 | NA | TRBV11-3 | NA | TGTGCCAGCAGCTTAGTTTCCGGGATTCATCAGCCCCAGCATTTT | CASSLVSGIHQPQHF
TRBJ1-5 | NA | TRBV6-5 | TRBD1 | TGTGCCAGCAGATCAGTCGGGACAGGGAGGGAGCCCCAGCATTTT | CASRSVGTGREPQHF
TRBJ1-1 | once | TRBV5-1 | NA | TGCGCCAGCAGCTTGGGCCCGGGAGGGAACACTGAAGCTTTCTTT | CASSLGPGGNTEAFF
TRBJ2-1 | NA | TRBV7-9 | NA | TGTGCCAGCAGCATTACCGGGACATTTAGCTATGAGCAGTTCTTC | CASSITGTFSYEQFF
TRBJ1-1 | NA | TRBV6-5 | NA | TGTGCCAGCAGGGGTCGGGCTGAAGCTTTCTTT | CASRGRAEAFF
TRBJ2-1 | NA | TRBV18 | NA | TGTGCCAGCTCACCAGGGCCGATTTACAATGAGCAGTTCTTC | CASSPGPIYNEQFF
TRBJ1-2 | NA | TRBV20-1 | TRBD1 | TGCAGTGCTAGTCTGACAGGGGATGGCTACACCTTC | CSASLTGDGYTF
TRBJ2-1 | NA | TRBV19 | TRBD2 | TGTGCCAGTAGTTTTGGGAGACTAGCGGGAGGGCCGGTAAGTAATGAGCAGTTCTTC | CASSFGRLAGGPVSNEQFF
TRBJ1-5 | NA | TRBV7-2 | NA | TGTGCCAGCAGCTTACAGGGGACTACCAATCAGCCCCAGCATTTT | CASSLQGTTNQPQHF
TRBJ2-7 | NA | TRBV7-8 | TRBD2 | TGTGCCAGCAGCCGTACGGGACTAGAGTCCCCCGAGCAGTACTTC | CASSRTGLESPEQYF
TRBJ2-1 | once | TRBV6-6 | TRBD1 | TGTGCCAGCAGCCAAAGGGGACAGTACAATGAGCAGTTCTTC | CASSQRGQYNEQFF
TRBJ2-3 | once | TRBV5-1 | NA | TGCGCCAGCAGCTCTACGACTAATGTCGCAGATACGCAGTATTTT | CASSSTTNVADTQYF
TRBJ1-1 | NA | TRBV24-1 | TRBD1 | TGTGCCGCAGTAGACAGGGCGAACACTGAAGCTTTCTTT | CAAVDRANTEAFF
TRBJ2-1 | NA | TRBV5-1 | TRBD2 | TGCGCCAGCAGCTTTCCGCTAGCGGGCAATGAGCAGTTCTTC | CASSFPLAGNEQFF
TRBJ2-7 | NA | TRBV6-2/TRBV6-3 | TRBD1 | TGTGCCAGCAGCCCCGGGACAGGAAGCTCCTACGAGCAGTACTTC | CASSPGTGSSYEQYF
TRBJ2-1 | NA | TRBV12-3/TRBV12-4 | TRBD2 | TGTGCCAGCACCTGGAAAGCGGGGGAAGAGCAGTTCTTC | CASTWKAGEEQFF
TRBJ1-5 | NA | TRBV5-4 | NA | TGTGCCAGCAGTTCGGACATGAATCAGCCCCAGCATTTT | CASSSDMNQPQHF
TRBJ2-1 | NA | TRBV19 | NA | TGTGCCAGTAGTATGGCGGCTCTTCGGTACAATGAGCAGTTCTTC | CASSMAALRYNEQFF
TRBJ1-4 | NA | TRBV4-3 | NA | TGCGCCAGCAGCCAAACCAGAGAAAAACTGTTTTTT | CASSQTREKLFF
TRBJ2-1 | once | TRBV5-1 | NA | TGCGCCAGCAGCTTGGCAGCGGGCTATGAGCAGTTCTTC | CASSLAAGYEQFF
TRBJ1-2 | NA | TRBV18 | TRBD1 | TGTGCCAGCTCACCACCGGGACAGGGCGAGCATGGCTACACCTTC | CASSPPGQGEHGYTF
TRBJ1-3 | NA | TRBV4-3 | NA | TGCGCCAGCAGCCAAGGCAAGACAGTGTCCTCTGGAAACACCATATATTTT | CASSQGKTVSSGNTIYF
TRBJ2-7 | NA | TRBV5-4 | TRBD2 | TGTGCCAGCAAAACCGGGACTACCATGTACGAGCAGTACTTC | CASKTGTTMYEQYF
TRBJ1-2 | NA | TRBV19 | NA | TGTGCCAGTAGCCGACAGGTGAACTATGGCTACACCTTC | CASSRQVNYGYTF
TRBJ2-2 | NA | TRBV19 | TRBD2 | TGTGCCAGTAGTATAATCCTAGCGGGGGGTACCGGGGAGCTGTTTTTT | CASSIILAGGTGELFF
TRBJ1-4 | NA | TRBV2 | NA | TGTGCCAGCAGTGACCCCGAAACAGATGAAAAACTGTTTTTT | CASSDPETDEKLFF
TRBJ1-6 | NA | TRBV5-8 | NA | TGTGCCAGCAGCTTGTCCGGGACACATGTCAATTCACCCCTCCACTTT | CASSLSGTHVNSPLHF
TRBJ2-7 | NA | TRBV29-1 | TRBD2 | TGCAGCGTTGAAGATTCCGGACTAGCGCACGAGCAGTACTTC | CSVEDSGLAHEQYF
TRBJ2-3 | NA | TRBV2 | TRBD1 | TGTGCCAGCCTTGGGTGGACAGGGGGTGCAGATACGCAGTATTTT | CASLGWTGGADTQYF
TRBJ2-3 | NA | TRBV6-5 | NA | TGTGCCAGCAGTCGGCAGGCCGATACGCAGTATTTT | CASSRQADTQYF
TRBJ2-6 | once | TRBV5-1 | NA | TGCGCCAGCAGCTTGGCTAGCTACTCTGGGGCCAACGTCCTGACTTTC | CASSLASYSGANVLTF
TRBJ2-2 | NA | TRBV19 | TRBD2 | TGTGCCAGTAGTCGAGCGGGAGGGAGCCAGGACGGGGAGCTGTTTTTT | CASSRAGGSQDGELFF